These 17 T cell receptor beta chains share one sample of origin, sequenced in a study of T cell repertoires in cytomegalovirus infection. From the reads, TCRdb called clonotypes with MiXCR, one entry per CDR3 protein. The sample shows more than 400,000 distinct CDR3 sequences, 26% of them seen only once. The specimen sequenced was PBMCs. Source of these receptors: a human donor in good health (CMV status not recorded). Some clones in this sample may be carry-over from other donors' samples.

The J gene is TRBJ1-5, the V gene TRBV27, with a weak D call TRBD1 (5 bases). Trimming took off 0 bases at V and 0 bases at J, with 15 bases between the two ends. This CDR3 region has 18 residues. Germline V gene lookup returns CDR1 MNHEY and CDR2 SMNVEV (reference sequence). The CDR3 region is CASSLSGREWGSNQPQHF. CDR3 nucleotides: TGTGCCAGCAGTTTATCGGGCAGGGAATGGGGTAGCAATCAGCCCCAGCATTTT.

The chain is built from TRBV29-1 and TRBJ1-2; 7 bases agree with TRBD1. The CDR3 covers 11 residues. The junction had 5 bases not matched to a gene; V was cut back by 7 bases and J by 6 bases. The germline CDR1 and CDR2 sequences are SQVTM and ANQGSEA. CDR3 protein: CSAQGEDGYTF. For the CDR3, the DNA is TGCAGCGCCCAGGGGGAGGATGGCTACACCTTC.

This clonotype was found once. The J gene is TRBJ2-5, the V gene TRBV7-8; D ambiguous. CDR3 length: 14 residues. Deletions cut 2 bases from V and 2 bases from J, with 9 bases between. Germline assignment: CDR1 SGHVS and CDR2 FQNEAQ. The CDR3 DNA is TGTGCCAGCAGCTTACACGGAGAGCAAGAGACCCAGTACTTC. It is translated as CASSLHGEQETQYF.

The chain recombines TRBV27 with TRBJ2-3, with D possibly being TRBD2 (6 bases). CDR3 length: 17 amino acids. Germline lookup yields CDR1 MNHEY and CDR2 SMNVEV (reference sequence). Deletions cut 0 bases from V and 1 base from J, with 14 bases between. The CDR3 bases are TGTGCCAGCAGTTTATCGGATGGACTACTCGGCACAGATACGCAGTATTTT. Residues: CASSLSDGLLGTDTQYF.

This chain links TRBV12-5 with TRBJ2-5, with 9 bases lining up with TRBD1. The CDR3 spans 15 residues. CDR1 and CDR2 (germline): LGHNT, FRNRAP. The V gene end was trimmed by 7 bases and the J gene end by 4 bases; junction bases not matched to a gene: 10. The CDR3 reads CASAQTGGRGETQYF. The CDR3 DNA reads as TGTGCTAGTGCCCAAACAGGGGGCCGCGGAGAGACCCAGTACTTC. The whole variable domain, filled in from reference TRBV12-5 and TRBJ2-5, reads DARVTQTPRHKVTEMGQEVTMRCQPILGHNTVFWYRQTMMQGLELLAYFRNRAPLDDSGMPKDRFSAEMPDATLATLKIQPSEPRDSAVYFCASAQTGGRGETQYFGPGTRLLVL.

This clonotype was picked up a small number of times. DNA of the CDR3: TGTGCCAGCGTAGGGGGCGACGTCAGTGAAAAACTGTTTTTT. Translating gives CASVGGDVSEKLFF. V usage is TRBV7-8 and J usage is TRBJ1-4; 7 nucleotides line up with TRBD1. This CDR3 region has 14 residues. V was clipped by 8 bases and J by 7 bases; unmatched bases: 10. CDR1 and CDR2 (germline): SGHVS, FQNEAQ.

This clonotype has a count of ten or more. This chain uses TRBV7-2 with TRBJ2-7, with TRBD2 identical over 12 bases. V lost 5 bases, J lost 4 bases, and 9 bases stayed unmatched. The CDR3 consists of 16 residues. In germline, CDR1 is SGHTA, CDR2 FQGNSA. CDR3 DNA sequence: TGTGCCAGCAGCAAATCTGGACTAGCGGGGAGATACGAGCAGTACTTC. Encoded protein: CASSKSGLAGRYEQYF.

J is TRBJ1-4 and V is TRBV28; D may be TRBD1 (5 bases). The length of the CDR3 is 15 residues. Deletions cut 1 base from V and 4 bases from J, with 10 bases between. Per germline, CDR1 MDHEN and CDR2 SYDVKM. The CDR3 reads CASSLYGAGNEKLFF. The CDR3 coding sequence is TGTGCCAGCAGTTTATACGGGGCGGGTAATGAAAAACTGTTTTTT.

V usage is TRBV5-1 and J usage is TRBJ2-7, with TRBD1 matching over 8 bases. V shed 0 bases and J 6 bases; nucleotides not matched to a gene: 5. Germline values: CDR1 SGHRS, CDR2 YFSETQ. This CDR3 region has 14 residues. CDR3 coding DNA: TGCGCCAGCAGCTTGGGGACAGGGTTGGGCGAGCAGTACTTC. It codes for CASSLGTGLGEQYF.

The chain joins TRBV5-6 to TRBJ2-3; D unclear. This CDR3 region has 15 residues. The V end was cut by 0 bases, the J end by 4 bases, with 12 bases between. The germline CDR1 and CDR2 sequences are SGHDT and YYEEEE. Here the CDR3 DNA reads TGTGCCAGCAGCTTGGCCGGAGTCGGCCCAGATACGCAGTATTTT. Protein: CASSLAGVGPDTQYF.

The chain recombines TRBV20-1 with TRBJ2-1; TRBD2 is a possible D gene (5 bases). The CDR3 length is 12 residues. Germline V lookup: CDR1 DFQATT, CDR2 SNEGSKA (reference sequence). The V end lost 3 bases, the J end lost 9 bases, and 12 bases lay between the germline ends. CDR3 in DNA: TGCAGTGCTAGCGACTTGGGGAGTGAGCAGTTCTTC. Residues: CSASDLGSEQFF.

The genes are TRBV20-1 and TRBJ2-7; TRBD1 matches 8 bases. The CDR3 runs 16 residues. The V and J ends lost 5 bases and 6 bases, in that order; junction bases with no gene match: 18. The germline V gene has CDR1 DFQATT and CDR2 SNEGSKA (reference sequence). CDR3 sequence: CSASSPNRGDKAEQYF. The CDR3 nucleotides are TGCAGTGCTTCTTCTCCGAACAGGGGGGACAAGGCCGAGCAGTACTTC.

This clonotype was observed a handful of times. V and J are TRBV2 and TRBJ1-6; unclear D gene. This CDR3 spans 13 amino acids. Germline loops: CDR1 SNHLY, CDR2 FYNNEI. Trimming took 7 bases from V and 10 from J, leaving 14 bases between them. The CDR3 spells CASNGQARSPLHF. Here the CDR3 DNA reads TGTGCCAGCAATGGCCAGGCGCGGTCACCCCTCCACTTT.

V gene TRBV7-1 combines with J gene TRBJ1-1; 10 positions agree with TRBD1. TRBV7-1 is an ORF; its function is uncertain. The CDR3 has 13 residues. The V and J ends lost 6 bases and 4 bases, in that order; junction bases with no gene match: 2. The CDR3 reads CASRRQGATEAFF. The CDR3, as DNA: TGTGCCAGCAGACGACAGGGGGCCACTGAAGCTTTCTTT.

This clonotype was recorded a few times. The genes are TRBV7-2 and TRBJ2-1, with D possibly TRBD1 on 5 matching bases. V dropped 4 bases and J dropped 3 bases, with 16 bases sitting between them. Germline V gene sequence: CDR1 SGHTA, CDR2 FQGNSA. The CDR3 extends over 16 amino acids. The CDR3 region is CASSWAGPQNYNEQFF. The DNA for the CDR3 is TGTGCCAGCAGCTGGGCAGGGCCACAAAACTACAATGAGCAGTTCTTC.

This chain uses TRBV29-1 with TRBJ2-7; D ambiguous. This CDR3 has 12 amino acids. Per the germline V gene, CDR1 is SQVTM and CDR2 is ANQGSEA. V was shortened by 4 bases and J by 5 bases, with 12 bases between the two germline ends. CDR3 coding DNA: TGCAGCGTTGTAACCGTTTTTGACGAGCAGTACTTC. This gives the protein CSVVTVFDEQYF.

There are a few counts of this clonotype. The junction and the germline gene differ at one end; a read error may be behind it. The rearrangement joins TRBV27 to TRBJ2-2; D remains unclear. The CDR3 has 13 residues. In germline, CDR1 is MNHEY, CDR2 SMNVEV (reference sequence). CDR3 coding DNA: TGTGCCAGCAGTTTATCGAAAACCGGGGAGCTGTTTTTT. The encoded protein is CASSLSKTGELFF.